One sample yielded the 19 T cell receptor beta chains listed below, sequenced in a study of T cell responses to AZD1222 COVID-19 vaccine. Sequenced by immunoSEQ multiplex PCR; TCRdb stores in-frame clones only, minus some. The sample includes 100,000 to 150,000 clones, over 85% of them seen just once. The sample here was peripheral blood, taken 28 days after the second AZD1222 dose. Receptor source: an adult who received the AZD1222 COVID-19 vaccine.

This chain's CDR3 is CASSPLSSAGQAFF. In DNA form, the CDR3 reads TGCGCCAGCAGCCCTCTCTCCTCGGCAGGCCAGGCTTTCTTT. The gene calls are TRBV5-1 and TRBJ1-1; unclear D gene. Germline V gene lookup returns CDR1 SGHRS and CDR2 YFSETQ. The CDR3 is made up of 14 amino acids. The V and J ends lost 4 bases and 11 bases respectively, with 21 bases between them. Combining the CDR3 with reference TRBV5-1 and TRBJ1-1 gives the whole variable domain KAGVTQTPRYLIKTRGQQVTLSCSPISGHRSVSWYQQTPGQGLQFLFEYFSETQRNKGNFPGRFSGRQFSNSRSEMNVSTLELGDSALYLCASSPLSSAGQAFFGQGTRLTVV.

The CDR3 sequence: CASSPRDRGLNQPQHF. The DNA of the CDR3 is TGTGCCAGCAGCCCTCGGGACAGGGGGCTCAATCAGCCCCAGCATTTT. The chain has TRBV3-1 (or the pseudogene TRBV3-2) and TRBJ1-5; the match to TRBD1 covers 12 bases. V was pared by 4 bases and J by 3 bases, with 4 bases of the junction left unmatched. Germline lookup yields CDR1 LGHDT and CDR2 YNNKEL (reference sequence). CDR3 length: 16 amino acids.

This chain's CDR3 is CASSLTGRDTEAFF. The CDR3 coding sequence is TGTGCCAGCAGCCTGACAGGTCGGGACACTGAAGCTTTCTTT. The chain recombines TRBV6-5 with TRBJ1-1; D is perhaps TRBD1 (6 bases). Germline V lookup: CDR1 MNHEY, CDR2 SVGAGI. V gave up 6 bases and J gave up 3 bases, with 14 bases separating them. This CDR3 is 14 amino acids long.

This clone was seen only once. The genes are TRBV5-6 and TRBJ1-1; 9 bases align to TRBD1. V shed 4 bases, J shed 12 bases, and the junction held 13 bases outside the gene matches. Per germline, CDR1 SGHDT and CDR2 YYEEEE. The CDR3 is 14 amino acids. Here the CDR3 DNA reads TGTGCCAGCAGCGACAACCGACAGGGGGGATTGCCTTTCTTT. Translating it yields CASSDNRQGGLPFF.

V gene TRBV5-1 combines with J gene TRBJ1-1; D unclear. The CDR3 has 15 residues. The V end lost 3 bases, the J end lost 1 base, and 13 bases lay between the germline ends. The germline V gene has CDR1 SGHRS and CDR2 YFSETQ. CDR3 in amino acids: CASSSTDRTNTEAFF. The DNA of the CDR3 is TGCGCCAGCAGCTCTACGGACCGGACGAACACTGAAGCTTTCTTT.

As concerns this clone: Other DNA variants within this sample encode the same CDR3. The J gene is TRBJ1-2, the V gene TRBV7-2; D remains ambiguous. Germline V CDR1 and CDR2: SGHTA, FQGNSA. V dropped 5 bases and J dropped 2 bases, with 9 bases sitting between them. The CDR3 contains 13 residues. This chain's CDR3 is CASSPQGNYGYTF. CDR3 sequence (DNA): TGTGCCAGCAGCCCACAAGGAAACTATGGCTACACCTTC.

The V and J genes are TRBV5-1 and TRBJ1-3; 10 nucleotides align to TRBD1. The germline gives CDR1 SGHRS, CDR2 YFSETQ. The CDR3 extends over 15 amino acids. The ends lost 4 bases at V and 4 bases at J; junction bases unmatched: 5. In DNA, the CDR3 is TGCGCCAGCAGCAAAGGGACAGGGGACGGAAACACCATATATTTT. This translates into CASSKGTGDGNTIYF. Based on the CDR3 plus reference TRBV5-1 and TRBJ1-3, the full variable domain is KAGVTQTPRYLIKTRGQQVTLSCSPISGHRSVSWYQQTPGQGLQFLFEYFSETQRNKGNFPGRFSGRQFSNSRSEMNVSTLELGDSALYLCASSKGTGDGNTIYFGEGSWLTVV.

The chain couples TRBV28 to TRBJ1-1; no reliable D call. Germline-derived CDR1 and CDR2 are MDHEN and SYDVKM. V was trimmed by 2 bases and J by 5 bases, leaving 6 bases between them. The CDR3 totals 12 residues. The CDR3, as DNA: TGTGCCAGCAGTTTAGGGGTTACTGAAGCTTTCTTT. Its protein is CASSLGVTEAFF.

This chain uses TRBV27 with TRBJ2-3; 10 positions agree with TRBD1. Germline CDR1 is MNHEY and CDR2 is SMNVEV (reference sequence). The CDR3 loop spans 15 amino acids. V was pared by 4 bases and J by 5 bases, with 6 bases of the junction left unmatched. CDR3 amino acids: CASSWPGQGLDTQYF. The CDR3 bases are TGTGCCAGCAGTTGGCCGGGACAGGGGTTAGATACGCAGTATTTT.

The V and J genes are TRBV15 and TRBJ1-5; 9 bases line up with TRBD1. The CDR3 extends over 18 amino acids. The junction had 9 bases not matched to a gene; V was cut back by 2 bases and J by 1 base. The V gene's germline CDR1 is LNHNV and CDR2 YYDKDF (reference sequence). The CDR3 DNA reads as TGTGCCACCAGCAGATCCCACAGGGGGCGCAAGAGCAATCAGCCCCAGCATTTT. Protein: CATSRSHRGRKSNQPQHF.

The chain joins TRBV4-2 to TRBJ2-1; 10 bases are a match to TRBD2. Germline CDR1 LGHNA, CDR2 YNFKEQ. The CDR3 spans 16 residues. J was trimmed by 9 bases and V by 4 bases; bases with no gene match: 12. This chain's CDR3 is CASSRPGERGGGEQFF. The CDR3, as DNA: TGTGCCAGCAGCCGACCAGGAGAGCGGGGGGGCGGTGAGCAGTTCTTC.

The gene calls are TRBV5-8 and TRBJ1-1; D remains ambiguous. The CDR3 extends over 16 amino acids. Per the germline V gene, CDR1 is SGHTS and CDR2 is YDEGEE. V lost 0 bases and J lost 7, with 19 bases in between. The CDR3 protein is CASSLGERLGKIEAFF. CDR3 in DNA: TGTGCCAGCAGCTTGGGTGAGAGGCTGGGGAAAATTGAAGCTTTCTTT.

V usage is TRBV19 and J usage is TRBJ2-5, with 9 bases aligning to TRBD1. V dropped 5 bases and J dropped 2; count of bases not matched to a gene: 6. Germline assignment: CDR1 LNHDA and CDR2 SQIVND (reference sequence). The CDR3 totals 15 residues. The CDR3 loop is CASSDRGDQQETQYF. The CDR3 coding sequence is TGTGCCAGTAGTGACAGGGGGGACCAGCAAGAGACCCAGTACTTC.

Here the CDR3 reads CASSLARATNEKLFF. CDR3 sequence (DNA): TGCGCCAGCAGCCTGGCCAGGGCAACTAATGAAAAACTGTTTTTT. The chain has TRBV5-1 and TRBJ1-4; perhaps TRBD1 as D (5 bases). Trimming took 4 bases from V and 0 from J, leaving 10 bases between them. The CDR3 is made up of 15 amino acids. Germline V CDR1 and CDR2: SGHRS, YFSETQ. Variable domain in full (rest from reference TRBV5-1 and TRBJ1-4): KAGVTQTPRYLIKTRGQQVTLSCSPISGHRSVSWYQQTPGQGLQFLFEYFSETQRNKGNFPGRFSGRQFSNSRSEMNVSTLELGDSALYLCASSLARATNEKLFFGSGTQLSVL.

The CDR3 bases are TGCGCCAGCAGCCAAGGACAGGGGTACGAGACCCAGTACTTC. Amino acids: CASSQGQGYETQYF. The chain links TRBV4-3 to TRBJ2-5, with TRBD1 matching over 8 bases. The CDR3 contains 14 residues. Germline trimming cut 1 base from V and 5 bases from J; bases unmatched to any gene: 3. The V gene's germline CDR1 is LGHNA and CDR2 YSLEER.

The CDR3 nucleotides read TGTGCCAGCAGTTGGGGGGGCAATGAGCAGTTCTTC. Translation: CASSWGGNEQFF. This rearrangement joins TRBV25-1 to TRBJ2-1, with TRBD2 matching over 7 bases. CDR1 MGHDK and CDR2 SYGVNS come from the germline V gene. The CDR3 contains 12 residues. After removal of 5 bases from V and 6 bases from J, the junction contained 1 base not matched to a gene.

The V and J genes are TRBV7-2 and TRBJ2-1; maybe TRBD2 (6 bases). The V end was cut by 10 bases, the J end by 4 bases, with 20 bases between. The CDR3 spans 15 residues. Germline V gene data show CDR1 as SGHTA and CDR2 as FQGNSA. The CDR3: CATQLGGSIYNEQFF. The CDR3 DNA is TGTGCCACCCAGCTAGGAGGGTCCATTTACAATGAGCAGTTCTTC. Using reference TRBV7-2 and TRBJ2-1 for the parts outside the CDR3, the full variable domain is GAGVSQSPSNKVTEKGKDVELRCDPISGHTALYWYRQSLGQGLEFLIYFQGNSAPDKSGLPSDRFSAERTGGSVSTLTIQRTQQEDSAVYLCATQLGGSIYNEQFFGPGTRLTVL.

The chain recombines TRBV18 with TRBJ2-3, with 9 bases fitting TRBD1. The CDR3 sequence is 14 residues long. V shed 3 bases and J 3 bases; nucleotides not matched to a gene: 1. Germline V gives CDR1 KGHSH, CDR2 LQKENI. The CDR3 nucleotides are TGTGCCAGCTCACCGACAGGGGGGACAGATACGCAGTATTTT. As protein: CASSPTGGTDTQYF.

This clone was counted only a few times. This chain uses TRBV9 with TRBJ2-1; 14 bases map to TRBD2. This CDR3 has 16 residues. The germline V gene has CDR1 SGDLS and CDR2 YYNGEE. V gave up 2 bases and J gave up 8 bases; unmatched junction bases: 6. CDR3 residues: CASSVEGTSGSDEQFF. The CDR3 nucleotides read TGTGCCAGCAGCGTCGAGGGGACTAGCGGGAGCGATGAGCAGTTCTTC.